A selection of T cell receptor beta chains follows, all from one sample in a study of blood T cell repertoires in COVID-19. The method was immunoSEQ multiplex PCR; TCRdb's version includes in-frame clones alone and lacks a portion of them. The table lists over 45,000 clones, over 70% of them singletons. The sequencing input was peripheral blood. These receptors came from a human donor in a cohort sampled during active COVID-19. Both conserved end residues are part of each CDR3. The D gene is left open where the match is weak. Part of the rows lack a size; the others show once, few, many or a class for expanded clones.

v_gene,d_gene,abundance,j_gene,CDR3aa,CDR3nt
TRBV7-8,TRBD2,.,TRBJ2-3,CASSLQLAGGTDTQYF,TGTGCCAGCAGCTTACAACTAGCGGGGGGCACAGATACGCAGTATTTT
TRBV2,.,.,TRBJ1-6,CATVEVGGTSPLHF,TGTGCCACCGTGGAAGTAGGCGGGACCTCACCCCTCCACTTT
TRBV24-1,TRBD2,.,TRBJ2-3,CATQLAGGPGTQYF,TGTGCCACCCAGCTAGCGGGGGGGCCGGGTACGCAGTATTTT
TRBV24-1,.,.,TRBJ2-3,CATSDPTSQTDTQYF,TGTGCCACCAGTGACCCGACTTCGCAGACAGATACGCAGTATTTT
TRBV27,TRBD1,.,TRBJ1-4,CASSYGMAGGEKLFF,TGTGCCAGCAGCTACGGGATGGCAGGGGGTGAAAAACTGTTTTTT
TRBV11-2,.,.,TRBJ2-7,CASSPPGMRGQVYEQYF,TGTGCCAGCAGCCCCCCTGGGATGCGGGGGCAAGTTTACGAGCAGTACTTC
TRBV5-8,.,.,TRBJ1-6,CASSPETPLGSPLHF,TGTGCCAGCAGCCCGGAGACTCCGCTTGGCTCACCCCTCCACTTT
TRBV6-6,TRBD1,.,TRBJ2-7,CASSLQGPYEQYF,TGTGCCAGCAGCCTACAGGGGCCCTACGAGCAGTACTTC
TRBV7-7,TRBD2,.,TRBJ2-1,CASSLDRPLAGVFYNEQFF,TGTGCTAGCAGCTTAGACCGGCCCTTAGCGGGGGTGTTCTACAATGAGCAGTTCTTC
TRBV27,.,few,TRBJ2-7,CASSPHQANEQYF,TGTGCCAGCAGTCCCCATCAGGCGAACGAGCAGTACTTC
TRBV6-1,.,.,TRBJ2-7,CASSEGGTSKEQYF,TGTGCCAGCAGTGAAGGGGGCACCTCTAAGGAGCAGTACTTC
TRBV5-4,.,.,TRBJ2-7,CASRSGVRNEQYF,TGTGCCAGCAGGTCGGGGGTACGGAACGAGCAGTACTTC
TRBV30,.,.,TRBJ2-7,CAWSPLSQVTYEQYF,TGTGCCTGGAGTCCGCTATCTCAGGTGACCTACGAGCAGTACTTC
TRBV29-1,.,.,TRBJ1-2,CSVLGQGGYTF,TGCAGCGTTCTCGGGCAGGGTGGCTACACCTTC
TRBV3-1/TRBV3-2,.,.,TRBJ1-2,CASSQARGYTF,TGTGCCAGCAGTCAGGCCCGAGGCTACACCTTC
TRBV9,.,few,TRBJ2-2,CASSSQVNTGELFF,TGTGCCAGTAGCAGCCAGGTGAACACCGGGGAGCTGTTTTTT
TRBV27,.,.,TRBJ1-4,CASSTGSPSNEKLFF,TGTGCCAGCAGTACAGGGAGTCCATCTAATGAAAAACTGTTTTTT
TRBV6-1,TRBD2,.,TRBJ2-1,CASSGGTSGARYSYNEQFF,TGTGCCAGCAGTGGGGGGACTAGCGGGGCCAGATACTCCTACAATGAGCAGTTCTTC
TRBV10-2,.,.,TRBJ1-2,CASGQNIYGYTF,TGCGCCAGCGGACAGAATATCTATGGCTACACCTTC
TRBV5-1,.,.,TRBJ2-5,CASSLTQTQYF,TGCGCCAGCAGCTTGACACAGACCCAGTACTTC
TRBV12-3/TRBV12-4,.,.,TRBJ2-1,CASSLYSNEQFF,TGTGCCAGCAGCCTATACTCAAATGAGCAGTTCTTC
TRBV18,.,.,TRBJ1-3,CASSPEQLYSGNTIYF,TGTGCCAGCTCACCCGAACAGCTTTACTCTGGAAACACCATATATTTT
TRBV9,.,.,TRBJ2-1,CASSALSANEQFF,TGTGCCAGCAGCGCCCTCAGCGCCAATGAGCAGTTCTTC
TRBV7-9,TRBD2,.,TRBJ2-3,CASSSWGGTRGGTDTQYF,TGTGCCAGCAGCTCCTGGGGAGGGACCCGTGGGGGCACAGATACGCAGTATTTT
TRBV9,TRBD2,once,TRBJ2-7,CASSASGTSGGEQYF,TGTGCCAGCAGCGCATCCGGGACTAGCGGGGGCGAGCAGTACTTC
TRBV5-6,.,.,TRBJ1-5,CASSLENQPQHF,TGTGCCAGCAGCCTCGAGAATCAGCCCCAGCATTTT
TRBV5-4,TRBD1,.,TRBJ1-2,CASSEQNRGGEGYTF,TGTGCCAGCAGCGAACAGAACAGGGGAGGTGAAGGCTACACCTTC
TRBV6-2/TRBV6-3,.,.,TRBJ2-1,CASSYSTLVAYEQFF,TGTGCCAGCAGTTACTCGACTTTGGTAGCATATGAGCAGTTCTTC